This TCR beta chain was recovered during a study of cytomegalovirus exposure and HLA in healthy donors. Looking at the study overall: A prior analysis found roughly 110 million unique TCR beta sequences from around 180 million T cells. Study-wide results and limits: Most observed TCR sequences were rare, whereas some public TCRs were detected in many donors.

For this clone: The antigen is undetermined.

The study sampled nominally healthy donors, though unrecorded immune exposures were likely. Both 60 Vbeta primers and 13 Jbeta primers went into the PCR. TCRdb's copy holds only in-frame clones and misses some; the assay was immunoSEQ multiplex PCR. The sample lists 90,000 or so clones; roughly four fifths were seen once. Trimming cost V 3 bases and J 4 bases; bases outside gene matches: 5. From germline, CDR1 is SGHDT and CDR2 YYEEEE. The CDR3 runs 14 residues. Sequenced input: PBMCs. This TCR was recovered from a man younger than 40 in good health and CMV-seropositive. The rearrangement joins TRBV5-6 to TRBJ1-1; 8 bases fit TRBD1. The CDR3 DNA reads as TGTGCCAGCAGCTCCAGGGGGCTTGGCACTGAAGCTTTCTTT. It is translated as CASSSRGLGTEAFF.